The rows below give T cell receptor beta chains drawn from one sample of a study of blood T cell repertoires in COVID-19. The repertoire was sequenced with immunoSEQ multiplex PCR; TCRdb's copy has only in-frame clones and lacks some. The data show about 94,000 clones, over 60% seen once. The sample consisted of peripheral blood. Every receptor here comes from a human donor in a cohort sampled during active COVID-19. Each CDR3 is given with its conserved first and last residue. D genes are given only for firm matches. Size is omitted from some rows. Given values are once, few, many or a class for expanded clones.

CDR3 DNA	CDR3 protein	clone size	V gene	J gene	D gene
TGTGCCAGCTCCATGGACGCGGGAAATTCACCCCTCCACTTT	CASSMDAGNSPLHF	NA	TRBV18	TRBJ1-6	NA
TGTGCCTGGAGTGTGGCTCACGAGCAGTACTTC	CAWSVAHEQYF	few	TRBV30	TRBJ2-7	NA
TGTGCAGCAAGGAGAGGGCAGGGAGGGAGGACTGAAGCTTTCTTT	CAARRGQGGRTEAFF	few	TRBV11-2	TRBJ1-1	NA
TGTGCCAGCAGTAAAGGGATAGCGGGTTTTACTTTCCATGAGCAGTTCTTC	CASSKGIAGFTFHEQFF	once	TRBV28	TRBJ2-1	TRBD2
TGTGCCAGCAGTGCCAGGGGCTCGATCAATCAGCCCCAGCATTTT	CASSARGSINQPQHF	NA	TRBV2	TRBJ1-5	NA
TGTGCCTGGAGTGTAGAACAGTTGAACACTGAAGCTTTCTTT	CAWSVEQLNTEAFF	NA	TRBV30	TRBJ1-1	NA
TGTGCCAGCTCACCACCGGATCGCGGGCCCCCTAGGGCTGAGCAGTTCTTC	CASSPPDRGPPRAEQFF	NA	TRBV18	TRBJ2-1	NA
TGTGCCAGCATGGCCCGATTCAATTCACCCCTCCACTTT	CASMARFNSPLHF	NA	TRBV2	TRBJ1-6	NA
TGTGCCAGTTCTGGTCGGGGCTACACCTTC	CASSGRGYTF	NA	TRBV19	TRBJ1-2	NA
TGTGCCAGCAGTTGGGGCCCGGGACTCCGAAATGAGCAGTTCTTC	CASSWGPGLRNEQFF	few	TRBV6-2/TRBV6-3	TRBJ2-1	NA
TGTGCCAGCAGCCAAGATCTGGGACAGGGGAACACTGAAGCTTTCTTT	CASSQDLGQGNTEAFF	few	TRBV14	TRBJ1-1	TRBD1
TGTGCCAGCAGCCCATTAAATCGCTCCGGGGGAAAAAACTACGAGCAGTACTTC	CASSPLNRSGGKNYEQYF	NA	TRBV11-2	TRBJ2-7	NA
TGTGCCAGCAGCTTACCTAACACTTTGGGACAAATCTCCACTGAAGCTTTCTTT	CASSLPNTLGQISTEAFF	NA	TRBV7-2	TRBJ1-1	NA
TGTGCCAGCTCCCAGCCTAAGACCAGGGATCATGGCTACACCTTC	CASSQPKTRDHGYTF	NA	TRBV18	TRBJ1-2	NA
TGTGCCAGTAGTCTACGGGGGGCGGGGCCCTACGAGCAGTACTTC	CASSLRGAGPYEQYF	NA	TRBV19	TRBJ2-7	NA
TGTGCCAGCAGCTTAGGTTGGAGGACAGAACTGTTTTTT	CASSLGWRTELFF	NA	TRBV7-9	TRBJ1-4	NA
TGCGCCAGCAGCTTGGCCCTTCCGTCTAGTATGGAGACCCAGTACTTC	CASSLALPSSMETQYF	once	TRBV5-1	TRBJ2-5	NA
TGTGCCAGCAGCTTAGATGCGGGACAGGGATGGAAGACCCAGTACTTC	CASSLDAGQGWKTQYF	NA	TRBV7-2	TRBJ2-5	TRBD1
TGTGCCAGCAGCCCTGCCAGGGCCGGAGATACGCAGTATTTT	CASSPARAGDTQYF	NA	TRBV3-1/TRBV3-2	TRBJ2-3	NA
TGTGCCAGCAGCTTAAGGGGACTAGCGGGCAAGAGCTCCTACAATGAGCAGTTCTTC	CASSLRGLAGKSSYNEQFF	NA	TRBV11-2	TRBJ2-1	TRBD2
TGCGCCAGCAGCTTGGCAGGGGCCGGAGCCAAAAACATTCAGTACTTC	CASSLAGAGAKNIQYF	NA	TRBV5-1	TRBJ2-4	NA
TGTGCCAGCACCGGACGGAAGCGGGACTCCCGCTTGGGCACAGATACGCAGTATTTT	CASTGRKRDSRLGTDTQYF	NA	TRBV2	TRBJ2-3	TRBD2
TGTGCCAGCAATATAGGGAGGAGCTCCTACAATGAGCAGTTCTTC	CASNIGRSSYNEQFF	NA	TRBV6-5	TRBJ2-1	NA
TGTGCCAGCTCCGGGGGTTACGAGCAGTACTTC	CASSGGYEQYF	NA	TRBV19	TRBJ2-7	NA
TGTGCCAGCAGGCTGACAGCTAGAGGTCAGCCCCAGCATTTT	CASRLTARGQPQHF	few	TRBV28	TRBJ1-5	NA
TGTGCCAGCAGTCCAGGACTGCAAGAGACCCAGTACTTC	CASSPGLQETQYF	NA	TRBV12-3/TRBV12-4	TRBJ2-5	NA
TGTGCCAGCAGCCCCCCTAGCGGACACTCCTACAATGAGCAGTTCTTC	CASSPPSGHSYNEQFF	NA	TRBV9	TRBJ2-1	TRBD2
TGTGCCAGCAGTTTGTCTAGCGGGAGAACCGGGGAGCTGTTTTTT	CASSLSSGRTGELFF	NA	TRBV27	TRBJ2-2	TRBD2
TGTGCCAGCAGCCATTGGACTAGCGAGAACAATGAGCAGTTCTTC	CASSHWTSENNEQFF	NA	TRBV7-9	TRBJ2-1	TRBD2
TGTGCCAGCAGTGAATACTGGGGGACAGTGACCAGGAATTTCTCCTACGAGCAGTACTTC	CASSEYWGTVTRNFSYEQYF	NA	TRBV2	TRBJ2-7	TRBD1
TGTGCCAGCACCAAGACTAGCGGGAGGAAAGATACGCAGTATTTT	CASTKTSGRKDTQYF	NA	TRBV7-8	TRBJ2-3	TRBD2
TGTGCCAGCAGACTGACTAGGAATGAGCAGTTCTTC	CASRLTRNEQFF	few	TRBV28	TRBJ2-1	NA
TGTGCCAGCAGCCTAACGGGGGGTGGGGACGAGCAGTACTTC	CASSLTGGGDEQYF	NA	TRBV28	TRBJ2-7	TRBD2